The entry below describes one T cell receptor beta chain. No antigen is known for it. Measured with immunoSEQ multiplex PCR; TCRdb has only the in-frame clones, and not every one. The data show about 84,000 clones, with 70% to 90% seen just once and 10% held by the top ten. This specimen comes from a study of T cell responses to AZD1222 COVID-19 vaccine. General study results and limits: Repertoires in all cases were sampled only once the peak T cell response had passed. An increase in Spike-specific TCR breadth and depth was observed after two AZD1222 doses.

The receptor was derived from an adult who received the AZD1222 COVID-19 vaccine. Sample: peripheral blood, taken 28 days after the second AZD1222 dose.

The CDR3 reads CASSTPNQGGYTF. The CDR3 DNA reads TGTGCCAGTAGTACACCAAACCAGGGAGGCTACACCTTC. The chain couples TRBV19 to TRBJ1-2; TRBD1 is a possible D gene (5 bases). Per the germline V gene, CDR1 is LNHDA and CDR2 is SQIVND (reference sequence). V gave up 4 bases and J gave up 8 bases, with 14 bases separating them. The CDR3 is 13 residues long.